This T cell receptor (beta chain) was sequenced for a study of cytomegalovirus exposure and HLA in healthy donors. Looking at the study overall: There were 88 million or so unique TCRs (from HLA-typed donors) in an early data release. Caucasian-associated ancestry cluster membership applied to 75% to 85% of several hundred genotyped donors. Study findings and constraints: Reported findings show TCR beta sequences accurately forecast HLA-A and HLA-B alleles in most subjects. The listing of 150 or so TCR beta chains classed them as cytomegalovirus-associated.

The CDR3 is made up of 14 amino acids. Trimming removed 0 bases from V and 8 bases from J, with 13 bases in between. The germline V gene encodes CDR1 LGHNA and CDR2 YSLEER. About this clone: Its antigen is not known.

Both 60 Vbeta primers and 13 Jbeta primers went into the PCR. Sequenced by immunoSEQ multiplex PCR; TCRdb stores in-frame clones only, minus some. In the table there are some 180,000 clones, roughly 70% of which are singletons. The J gene is TRBJ1-2, the V gene TRBV4-3; TRBD1 is a possible D gene (6 bases). The sequence came from a woman between 18 and 30 years old in good health and CMV-seropositive. The sample comprised PBMCs. Here the CDR3 DNA reads TGCGCCAGCAGCCAAGATCCGGGCCAGGGGGGCTACACCTTC. Encoded protein: CASSQDPGQGGYTF.